This T cell receptor (beta chain) was obtained from a study of cytomegalovirus exposure and HLA in healthy donors. This clone came up once. PCR involved 60 Vbeta and 13 Jbeta primers. Clones were sequenced by immunoSEQ multiplex PCR, and TCRdb holds only the in-frame ones, with some missing. The profile shows 120,000 to 150,000 clones, 60% to 85% of them singletons. CDR1 and CDR2 from the germline V gene are KGHSH and LQKENI. With 3 bases clipped from V and 5 bases from J, the junction kept 6 bases outside the gene matches. The CDR3 covers 15 residues. This receptor was obtained from a woman aged 40 to 50 in good health and CMV-seropositive. This chain uses TRBV18 with TRBJ2-7, with 11 bases that match TRBD1. The specimen was PBMCs. The CDR3 nucleotides are TGTGCCAGCTCACCTGCGGGACAGGGGGGAGACGAGCAGTACTTC. Translated: CASSPAGQGGDEQYF. The full variable domain, in which reference TRBV18 and TRBJ2-7 provide the parts outside the CDR3, is NAGVMQNPRHLVRRRGQEARLRCSPMKGHSHVYWYRQLPEEGLKFMVYLQKENIIDESGMPKERFSAEFPKEGPSILRIQQVVRGDSAAYFCASSPAGQGGDEQYFGPGTRLTVT.